This is a list of T cell receptor beta chains from one sample in a study of CD8 T cells in Susac syndrome. TCRdb re-analysed the immunoSEQ multiplex PCR reads in MiXCR, keeping a single row per CDR3 protein. This table has around 59,000 distinct CDR3 sequences, around 90% appearing once. Sequenced: CD8+ T cells from PBMCs. These receptors originate from a human donor in good health. CDR3s include the opening cysteine and the closing phenylalanine or tryptophan. D genes are given only for firm matches. Size is omitted from some rows. Given values are once, few, many or a class for expanded clones.

TRBJ2-7 | NA | NA | TRBV13 | TGTGCCAGCAGCTTAGGGGCAGGTACTATTTATCCCTACGAGCAGTACTTC | CASSLGAGTIYPYEQYF
TRBJ1-6 | TRBD1 | NA | TRBV12-3/TRBV12-4 | TGTGCCAGCAGGTTACCGGGGACAGGGATTTATAATTCACCCCTCCACTTT | CASRLPGTGIYNSPLHF
TRBJ2-3 | NA | NA | TRBV12-3/TRBV12-4 | TGTGCCAGCAGTTGGGGCGGGGTCACAGATACGCAGTATTTT | CASSWGGVTDTQYF
TRBJ1-1 | NA | NA | TRBV12-3/TRBV12-4 | TGTGCCAGCAGTTTAGGACGGACTGAAGCTTTCTTT | CASSLGRTEAFF
TRBJ1-5 | NA | NA | TRBV27 | TGTGCCAGCAGTCTTACAGGGTTCAATCAGCCCCAGCATTTT | CASSLTGFNQPQHF
TRBJ1-1 | NA | NA | TRBV19 | TGTGCCAGTAGTATATCTCCTAACACTGAAGCTTTCTTT | CASSISPNTEAFF
TRBJ2-2 | TRBD2 | NA | TRBV6-5 | TGTGCCAGCAGTTACTCCGGTGCTAGCGGGGGGGCGAACACCGGGGAGCTGTTTTTT | CASSYSGASGGANTGELFF
TRBJ2-1 | NA | NA | TRBV5-6 | TGTGCCAGCAGCTTGGCCGGATTCGATGAGCAGTTCTTC | CASSLAGFDEQFF
TRBJ1-4 | NA | NA | TRBV4-3 | TGCGCCAGCAGCCCCGGGTTTGGGGCAACTAATGAAAAACTGTTTTTT | CASSPGFGATNEKLFF
TRBJ1-2 | NA | NA | TRBV5-1 | TGCGCCAGCAGCTTGACAGGAGTTGAAGGCTATGGCTACACCTTC | CASSLTGVEGYGYTF
TRBJ2-4 | NA | once | TRBV19 | TGTGCCAGTAGTTCCCCGTTGGGGAGGAGGGCCAAAAACATTCAGTACTTC | CASSSPLGRRAKNIQYF
TRBJ1-1 | NA | NA | TRBV12-3/TRBV12-4 | TGTGCCAGCAGTGTGGACAGTGTGAACACTGAAGCTTTCTTT | CASSVDSVNTEAFF